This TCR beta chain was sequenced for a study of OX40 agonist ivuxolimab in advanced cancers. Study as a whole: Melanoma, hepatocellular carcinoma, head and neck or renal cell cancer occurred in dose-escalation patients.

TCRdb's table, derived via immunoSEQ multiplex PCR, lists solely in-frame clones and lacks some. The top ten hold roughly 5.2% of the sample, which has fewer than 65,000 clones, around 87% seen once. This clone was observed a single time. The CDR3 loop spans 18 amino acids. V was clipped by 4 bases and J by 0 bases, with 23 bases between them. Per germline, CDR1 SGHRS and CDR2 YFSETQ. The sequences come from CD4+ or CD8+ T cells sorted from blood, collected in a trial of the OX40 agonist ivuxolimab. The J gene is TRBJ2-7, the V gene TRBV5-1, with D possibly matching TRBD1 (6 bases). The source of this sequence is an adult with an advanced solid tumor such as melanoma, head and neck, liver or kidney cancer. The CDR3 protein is CASSVSGDVSRYSYEQYF. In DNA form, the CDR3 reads TGCGCCAGCAGCGTGTCAGGGGACGTTAGCAGGTACTCCTACGAGCAGTACTTC.